The 27 T cell receptor beta chains below all came from one sample that was sequenced in a study of CD8+ T cells in alopecia areata. Sequencing used cDNA as its template, made by extracting RNA and reverse transcribing it. TCRdb keeps only in-frame clones here, not all; method: immunoSEQ multiplex PCR. This sample carries roughly 110,000 clones, none of them present only once. Specimen: lesional skin. The receptor source for this set is a C3H/HeJ mouse with alopecia areata. This mouse strain has H2-k as its MHC haplotype.

This clone was seen many times. The TCRdb protein fails to match the DNA translation at residue 12; the protein reported here was translated from the DNA. The gene names given are mouse names. The CDR3 is cut off 3 residues early in the read; its end comes from the germline J gene. This chain uses TRBV13-3 with TRBJ1-3, with D unclear. The V end was cut by 0 bases, the J end by 2 bases, with 9 bases between. Germline CDR1 NNHDY, CDR2 SYVADS. CDR3 length: 15 amino acids. CDR3 amino acids: CASSDVGSAGNTLYF. The DNA read from the CDR3 is TGTGCCAGCAGTGATGTGGGGAGTGCTGGAAATACG.

Points on this clone: Mouse gene names apply. The CDR3 is cut off 4 residues early in the read; its end comes from the germline J gene. The chain carries TRBV13-1 and TRBJ2-7; D is uncertain. CDR3 length equals 15 residues. CDR1 NSHNY and CDR2 SYGAGN come from the germline V gene. V gave up 0 bases and J gave up 0 bases, with 10 bases separating them. Here the CDR3 reads CASSDAQWPSYEQYF. CDR3 DNA, as far as it was read: TGTGCCAGCAGTGATGCACAGTGGCCCTCCTAT.

This clone has a handful of counts. Mouse gene names and germline throughout. Sequencing ends 4 residues short of the CDR3 end; the germline J gene provides the rest. The chain employs TRBV19 and TRBJ2-5, with 8 bases identical to TRBD2. The CDR3 sequence is 16 residues long. CDR1 is FNHDT and CDR2 is SITEND in the germline V gene (reference sequence). The V and J ends lost 2 bases and 0 bases, in that order; junction bases with no gene match: 5. Partial CDR3 DNA: TGTGCCAGCAGTATCCACTGGGGGATTAACCAAGAC. Its protein product is CASSIHWGINQD. The full CDR3 protein reads CASSIHWGINQDTQYF.

This clone was counted only a few times. The genes are named according to mouse. The CDR3 extends 4 residues past the end of the read, so its final part is completed from the germline J gene. The rearrangement links TRBV13-2 to TRBJ2-7; 11 bases are shared with TRBD1. The V and J ends lost 1 base and 3 bases, in that order; junction bases with no gene match: 3. The CDR3 runs to 15 residues. Germline CDR1 NNHNN, CDR2 SYGAGS (reference sequence). CDR3 sequence reads: CASGDWGTGGYEQYF. CDR3 bases read: TGTGCCAGCGGTGATTGGGGGACAGGGGGCTAT.

This clone was counted at least ten times. Mouse gene names apply. The read ends 4 residues shy of where the CDR3 ends; the end is completed using the germline J gene. The rearrangement links TRBV13-3 to TRBJ1-1; possible D gene TRBD1, 6 bases. Germline CDR1 reads NNHDY; CDR2 reads SYVADS. This CDR3 comprises 14 residues. The sequenced CDR3 bases are TGTGCCAGCAGTGATCTGGGGGGGCGCAGA. Translating it yields CASSDLGGRR. The CDR3, in full, reads CASSDLGGRREVFF.

This clone was observed a few times. Mouse gene names and germline throughout. The read ends 4 residues before the CDR3 terminus; that terminus is restored from the germline J gene. The chain combines TRBV13-3 with TRBJ1-4; D perhaps matches TRBD1 (5 bases). The germline gives CDR1 NNHDY, CDR2 SYVADS. There are 13 residues in the CDR3. V was clipped by 7 bases and J by 6 bases, with 13 bases between them. The CDR3 sequence is CASPGREDERLFF. CDR3 DNA (partial): TGTGCCAGCCCCGGCAGGGAGGACGAA.

This clone was observed a handful of times. At residue 9, TCRdb's protein disagrees with the DNA translation; the protein shown here derives from the DNA. The gene names here belong to mouse. The CDR3 goes on 3 residues after the read ends, and that part is filled in from the germline J gene. The chain links TRBV13-3 to TRBJ1-6; D might be TRBD1 (6 bases). TRBJ1-6 is flagged as an ORF with uncertain function. The CDR3 is 12 residues long. Germline lookup yields CDR1 NNHDY and CDR2 SYVADS. V was cut by 5 bases and J by 9 bases, with 9 bases left in between. The CDR3 loop reads CASRGGGSPLYF. Partial CDR3 DNA: TGTGCCAGCAGGGGGGGCGGTTCGCCC.

Note on this clone: Gene names refer to mouse genes. CDR3 DNA, as far as it was read: TGCACCTGCAGTGCAGAGGGACAGGGGAGGAGGAACTCC. Translating it yields CTCSAEGQGRRNS. The CDR3 in full is CTCSAEGQGRRNSDYTF. The rearrangement links TRBV1 to TRBJ1-2; 10 bases agree with TRBD1. The read terminates 4 residues ahead of where the CDR3 ends, so the germline J gene completes it. Trimming at V came to 0 bases and at J to 2 bases, leaving 6 bases not matched to a gene. Looked up from germline, CDR1 is NSQYPW and CDR2 is LRSPGD (reference sequence). The length of the CDR3 is 17 residues. Complete variable domain (other parts from reference TRBV1 and TRBJ1-2): VTLLEQNPRWRLVPRGQAVNLRCILKNSQYPWMSWYQQDLQKQLQWLFTLRSPGDKEVKSLPGADYLATRVTDTELRLQVANMSQGRTLYCTCSAEGQGRRNSDYTFGSGTRLLVI.

This clone was counted only a few times. Gene names denote mouse genes. The read ends 4 residues early relative to the CDR3; the germline J gene fills the gap. The chain recombines TRBV12-1 with TRBJ2-7; possible D gene TRBD2, 7 bases. The germline V gene has CDR1 SGHSN and CDR2 HYEKVE. The CDR3 is 12 residues long. CDR3 DNA (partial): TGTGCCAGCTCCCGGGGGGCATAT. Its translation is CASSRGAY. The full CDR3 protein is CASSRGAYEQYF.

In this sample, this clone turned up a few times. Mouse gene names apply. The covered CDR3 bases are TGTGCCAGCAGGAGGACAGGGCCCAACGAA. It translates to CASRRTGPNE. The entire CDR3 protein is CASRRTGPNERLFF. This chain connects TRBV19 to TRBJ1-4; 8 bases fit TRBD1. The CDR3 is cut off 4 residues early in the read; its end comes from the germline J gene. J was trimmed by 3 bases and V by 5 bases; bases with no gene match: 3. The germline gives CDR1 FNHDT, CDR2 SITEND (reference sequence). The CDR3 loop spans 14 amino acids.

This clone was found a few times. The listed genes are named as in mouse. The read stops 4 residues short of the end of the CDR3; the missing end is completed from the germline J gene. V usage is TRBV5 and J usage is TRBJ2-5, with D maybe TRBD1 (5 bases). The germline V gene encodes CDR1 LGHNA and CDR2 YNLKQL (reference sequence). The V end was cut by 1 base, the J end by 0 bases, with 5 bases between. The CDR3 sequence is 14 residues long. CDR3 bases read: TGTGCCAGCAGCCAAGCAGGGAACCAAGAC. It yields the protein CASSQAGNQD. The entire CDR3 protein reads CASSQAGNQDTQYF.

This clone was seen more than once but under ten times. Gene names follow the mouse nomenclature. The CDR3 sequence: CASSVGTGYAEQFF. The DNA read from the CDR3 is TGTGCCAGCAGTGTCGGGACTGGGTATGCT. The chain employs TRBV13-1 and TRBJ2-1; 9 bases map to TRBD2. The missing CDR3 end, 4 residues past where the read stops, is filled in from the germline J gene. Germline loops: CDR1 NSHNY, CDR2 SYGAGN. With V trimmed by 3 bases and J by 4 bases, 2 bases remained unmatched. The CDR3 has 14 amino acids.

Of note for this clone: Gene names are mouse gene names. The read terminates 4 residues before the CDR3 end, so the remaining end is supplied by the germline J gene. The J gene is TRBJ2-7, the V gene TRBV13-1; TRBD1 agrees at 7 bases. The CDR3 spans 11 residues. Per the germline V gene, CDR1 is NSHNY and CDR2 is SYGAGN. The sequenced part of the CDR3 DNA is TGTGCCAGCACGGGACAGTAT. Its protein product is CASTGQY. The full CDR3 is CASTGQYEQYF.

As regards this clone: Gene names refer to mouse genes. Other nucleotide sequences from this sample produce the same CDR3. Incomplete CDR3 DNA: TGTGCCAGCAGTGATGACAGGGGAGGAAACGAA. Its translation is CASSDDRGGNE. The full CDR3 protein reads CASSDDRGGNERLFF. The V gene is TRBV13-3, the J gene TRBJ1-4; TRBD1 agrees at 7 bases. The read ends 4 residues early relative to the CDR3; the germline J gene fills the gap. Germline V lookup: CDR1 NNHDY, CDR2 SYVADS. This CDR3 has 15 residues. Unmatched junction bases numbered 4, after V lost 0 bases and J lost 5 bases. Variable domain in full (rest from reference TRBV13-3 and TRBJ1-4): EAAVTQSPRSKVAVTGGKVTLSCHQTNNHDYMYWYRQDTGHGLRLIHYSYVADSTEKGDIPDGYKASRPSQENFSLILELASLSQTAVYFCASSDDRGGNERLFFGHGTKLSVL.

This clone has ten or more counts. Genes and germline are mouse. The CDR3 end falls 4 residues outside the read, so it is completed with the germline J gene. The rearrangement joins TRBV13-3 to TRBJ2-3, with 7 bases identical to TRBD2. Germline V gene data show CDR1 as NNHDY and CDR2 as SYVADS. There are 13 residues in the CDR3. J gave up 3 bases and V 5 bases, and 3 bases lay outside the gene matches. Incomplete CDR3 DNA: TGTGCCAGCAGACTGGGGATCGCAGAA. The encoded protein is CASRLGIAE. The full CDR3 is CASRLGIAETLYF.

This clone was counted between two and nine times. Germline and genes: mouse. The read stops 4 residues short of the end of the CDR3; the missing end is completed from the germline J gene. The chain has TRBV19 and TRBJ1-4, with D tentatively TRBD1 (6 bases). V was clipped by 5 bases and J by 4 bases, with 12 bases between them. This CDR3 is 14 amino acids long. Germline V gives CDR1 FNHDT, CDR2 SITEND (reference sequence). The covered CDR3 bases are TGTGCCAGCAGCCCGGGACAAAACAACGAA. Translating it yields CASSPGQNNE. The CDR3 in its entirety is CASSPGQNNERLFF.

This clone has only a few counts. Genes and germline are mouse. The read finishes 4 residues shy of the CDR3 end, and the germline J gene is used to complete it. The chain recombines TRBV17 with TRBJ2-1; 8 positions match TRBD1. V lost 4 bases and J lost 6; bases outside the gene matches: 2. This CDR3 is built from 13 residues. Per germline, CDR1 MNHDT and CDR2 YYDKIL. Partial CDR3 DNA: TGTGCTAGCAGTACAGGGGGCGGTGCT. Translation: CASSTGGGA. The full CDR3 protein is CASSTGGGAEQFF. Drawing the rest from reference TRBV17 and TRBJ2-1, the complete variable domain is DTTVKQNPRYKLARVGKPVNLICSQTMNHDTMYWYQKKPNQAPKLLLFYYDKILNREADTFEKFQSSRPNNSFCSLYIGSAGLEYSAMYLCASSTGGGAEQFFGPGTRLTVL.

As to this clone: All gene names here are mouse names. The DNA ends 4 residues before the CDR3 does, and the rest of the CDR3 is filled in from the germline J gene. The chain links TRBV13-2 to TRBJ2-5, with D possibly matching TRBD1 (6 bases). The V and J ends lost 2 bases and 2 bases respectively, with 9 bases between them. The CDR3 totals 14 residues. The V gene's germline CDR1 is NNHNN and CDR2 SYGAGS (reference sequence). The covered CDR3 bases are TGTGCCAGCGGTGACAGGGGATCCCAAGAC. The encoded protein is CASGDRGSQD. The whole CDR3 sequence is CASGDRGSQDTQYF.

This clone appeared a few times. All gene names here are mouse names. The CDR3 end falls 4 residues outside the read, so it is completed with the germline J gene. The chain recombines TRBV19 with TRBJ2-3; D call uncertain. The CDR3 totals 14 residues. Trimming stripped 1 base from V and 0 bases from J, with 6 bases between. Germline CDR1 reads FNHDT; CDR2 reads SITEND (reference sequence). The CDR3 protein is CASSIISSAETLYF. CDR3 DNA, as far as it was read: TGTGCCAGCAGTATAATCAGTAGTGCAGAA.

Concerning this clone: TCRdb's protein and the DNA translation differ at residue 13; the protein here comes from the DNA. The germline and genes are mouse ones. The CDR3 goes on 3 residues after the read ends, and that part is filled in from the germline J gene. The genes are TRBV1 and TRBJ1-3; maybe TRBD1 (5 bases). Per germline, CDR1 NSQYPW and CDR2 LRSPGD (reference sequence). V lost 2 bases to trimming and J lost 0 bases, with 11 bases between them. The CDR3 length is 16 residues. The DNA read from the CDR3 is TGCACCTGCAGTGCATCTCAGGGAAGTTCTGGAAATACG. The encoded protein is CTCSASQGSSGNT. The complete CDR3 reads CTCSASQGSSGNTLYF. The full variable domain, completed using reference TRBV1 and TRBJ1-3, is VTLLEQNPRWRLVPRGQAVNLRCILKNSQYPWMSWYQQDLQKQLQWLFTLRSPGDKEVKSLPGADYLATRVTDTELRLQVANMSQGRTLYCTCSASQGSSGNTLYFGEGSRLIVV.

This clone showed up just a few times. Gene labels here are mouse ones. Read coverage stops 4 residues before the CDR3 terminus; the germline J gene supplies the remainder. The rearrangement links TRBV13-3 to TRBJ1-2; weak D call: TRBD1 (6 bases). Germline CDR1 is NNHDY and CDR2 is SYVADS. The CDR3 extends over 15 amino acids. Here the CDR3 reads CASSDGLGGRDDYTF. Partial CDR3 DNA: TGTGCCAGCAGTGACGGACTGGGGGGGCGCGAC.

This clone has only a few counts. An end of the junction does not agree with germline; a read error may underlie this. Gene names follow the mouse nomenclature. Read data end 4 residues before the CDR3 end; the end is taken from the germline J gene. The rearrangement uses TRBV1 and TRBJ2-3, with 8 bases aligning to TRBD1. This CDR3 has 15 amino acids. Germline CDR1 is NSQYPW and CDR2 is LRSPGD (reference sequence). CDR3 bases read: TGCCCCTGCAGTGCCGCGGGACAGGGTGCAGAA. This encodes CPCSAAGQGAE. The full CDR3 is CPCSAAGQGAETLYF.

Remarks on this clone: Mouse gene names apply. Read data end 4 residues before the CDR3 end; the end is taken from the germline J gene. The chain uses TRBV14 and TRBJ2-5; 12 bases are a match to TRBD2. CDR3 length: 15 residues. Germline V gene sequence: CDR1 SGHDT, CDR2 FRDEAV. The CDR3 DNA, read in part, is TGTGCCAGCAGGCGACTGGGGGGGCGCCGGGAC. Amino acid sequence: CASRRLGGRRD. The whole CDR3 protein is CASRRLGGRRDTQYF.

On this clone: Mouse names are used for the genes. The read terminates 4 residues before the CDR3 end, so the remaining end is supplied by the germline J gene. The chain employs TRBV19 and TRBJ2-7; 10 positions match TRBD1. Germline V gene sequence: CDR1 FNHDT, CDR2 SITEND (reference sequence). The CDR3 has 14 amino acids. The CDR3: CASSPGTGVNEQYF. CDR3 DNA, as far as it was read: TGTGCCAGCAGTCCCGGGACAGGGGTAAAT.

In its sample, this clone was seen a few times. Mouse germline and gene names are used. The CDR3 reads CASGDTDAEQFF. The CDR3 bases that were read are TGTGCCAGCGGTGATACAGATGCT. The chain carries TRBV13-2 and TRBJ2-1, with D unresolved. The read comes to an end 4 residues before the CDR3 does, leaving the germline J gene to fill in the end. The CDR3 extends over 12 amino acids. The germline V gene has CDR1 NNHNN and CDR2 SYGAGS (reference sequence). V was trimmed by 1 base and J by 5 bases, leaving 4 bases between them.

A note on this clone: Gene labels here are mouse ones. Sequencing ends 4 residues short of the CDR3 end; the germline J gene provides the rest. The chain combines TRBV19 with TRBJ1-1, with D maybe TRBD1 (5 bases). The CDR3 consists of 14 residues. From germline, CDR1 is FNHDT and CDR2 SITEND (reference sequence). V lost 0 bases, J lost 3 bases, and 9 bases lay in between. CDR3 DNA (partial): TGTGCCAGCAGTATAGGACAGCAAGACACA. Translated, it gives CASSIGQQDT. The entire CDR3 is CASSIGQQDTEVFF. The full variable domain, rest sourced from reference TRBV19 and TRBJ1-1, is GGIITQTPKFLIGQEGQKLTLKCQQNFNHDTMYWYRQDSGKGLRLIYYSITENDLQKGDLSEGYDASREKKSSFSLTVTSAQKNEMAVFLCASSIGQQDTEVFFGKGTRLTVV.

This clone was recorded a few times. The database protein in TCRdb disagrees with the DNA translation at residue 10; the sequence shown here was translated from the DNA. Genes and germline come from the mouse. The read comes to an end 3 residues before the CDR3 does, leaving the germline J gene to fill in the end. V is TRBV13-2 and J is TRBJ1-6; D unclear. TRBJ1-6 is labeled an ORF, and its function is uncertain. CDR1 NNHNN and CDR2 SYGAGS come from the germline V gene (reference sequence). The V gene lost 0 bases and the J gene lost 9 bases, with 7 bases spanning the gap. The CDR3 runs to 13 residues. The CDR3 is CASGDAWGSPLYF. CDR3 DNA (partial): TGTGCCAGCGGTGATGCCTGGGGTTCGCCC.